This T cell receptor beta chain came from a study of T cell repertoires in cytomegalovirus infection (dated by TCRdb to between 2018 and 2021). About the full investigation: Donor HLA type was relevant to the analysis, as public TCR beta signatures indicated carriage of CMV infection together with the matching HLA type.

Beyond this particular receptor, the publication reports: In both this cohort and an independent cohort of some 350 donors, the cumulative frequency of public TCR beta family members distinguished carriers of CMV infection plus the relevant HLA type. In the ex vivo response, HLA-C-restricted CMV-specific TCR beta clonotypes were dominant, and in two of eight donors the single most frequent clonotype came from this HLA-C-restricted group.

Note on this clonotype: What this receptor recognizes is not known. The record has no base qualities; no much larger clone is one base away.

These reads were obtained on an Illumina HiSeq 1500. The public reads were reanalyzed by TCRdb: fastp trimming at Q25, MiXCR alignment, in-frame beta chains only. Each CDR3 protein gets just one entry, which takes the most common genes and DNA from the rows behind it. The sample table records around 240,000 distinct CDR3 sequences; roughly 22% of these occur just once. About 18% of the sample comes from the top ten. V loses 3 bases of germline sequence and J loses 1 base, and the interval between the two ends is 10 bases. Its CDR3 holds 13 amino acids, cysteine through phenylalanine. Only CDR3 DNA remains: 39 bases, in frame from the first base. From the germline V gene (reference sequence), CDR1 is DFQATT and CDR2 is SNEGSKA.

The clonotype was recovered from a human donor in good health (CMV status not recorded). Some clones in this sample may be carry-over from other donors' samples. The sequence links TRBV20-1 to TRBJ2-7, and perhaps TRBD1 as D gene, on 5 matching bases. Sequencing input: CD8+ T cells from PBMCs. The CDR3 region reads CSARSRESYEQYF. In nucleotide form, the sequence is TGCAGTGCTAGGAGCAGGGAATCCTACGAGCAGTACTTC.